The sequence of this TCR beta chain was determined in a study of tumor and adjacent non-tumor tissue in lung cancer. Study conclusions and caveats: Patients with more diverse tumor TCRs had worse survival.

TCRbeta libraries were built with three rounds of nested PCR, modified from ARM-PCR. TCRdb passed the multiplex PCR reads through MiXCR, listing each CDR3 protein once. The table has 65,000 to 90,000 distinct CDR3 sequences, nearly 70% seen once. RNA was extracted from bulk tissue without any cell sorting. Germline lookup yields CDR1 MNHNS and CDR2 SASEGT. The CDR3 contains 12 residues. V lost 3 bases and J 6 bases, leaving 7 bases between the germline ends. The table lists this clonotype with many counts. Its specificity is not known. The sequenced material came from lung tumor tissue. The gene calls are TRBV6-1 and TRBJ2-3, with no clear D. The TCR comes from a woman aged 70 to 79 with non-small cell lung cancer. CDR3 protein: CASSDQVDTQYF. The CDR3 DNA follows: TGTGCCAGCAGTGACCAGGTGGATACGCAGTATTTT.